This is a list of T cell receptor beta chains from one sample in a study of shared clonotypes between healthy human individuals. Using immunoSEQ multiplex PCR, the repertoire was profiled, and TCRdb retains in-frame clones only, with some absent. The repertoire holds approximately 1.4 million clones, with 95% to 99% as singletons. Sequenced material: naive CD4+ T cells sorted from blood. The source is a man between 25 and 39 years old in good health. Each CDR3 is given with its conserved first and last residue.

j_call v_call cdr3_aa
TRBJ2-7 TRBV5-4 CASSTGLAGRLYEQYF
TRBJ1-1 TRBV9 CASSVVTGDTEAFF
TRBJ1-5 TRBV9 CASSVGQGRNQPQHF
TRBJ2-1 TRBV9 CASSVRSTPGLEKYNEQFF
TRBJ2-3 TRBV6-5 CASGTGGPSTDTQYF
TRBJ1-3 TRBV7-9 CASSFPREGYSGNTIYF
TRBJ1-1 TRBV7-8 CASSLRDTEAFF
TRBJ2-6 TRBV2 CASSRDRTRANVLTF
TRBJ2-1 TRBV9 CASRSGTSGKLPNEQFF
TRBJ2-3 TRBV6-5 CASSYLMVPDTQYF
TRBJ1-3 TRBV28 CATTQLDSGNTIYF
TRBJ1-2 TRBV5-1 CASSLGTNYGYTF
TRBJ2-1 TRBV9 CASSVGGGAYNEQFF
TRBJ2-1 TRBV25-1 CASSPRTSVFYNEQFF
TRBJ2-7 TRBV30 CAWSLKTYEQYF
TRBJ2-1 TRBV5-4 CASSLRLAHDYNEQFF
TRBJ2-2 TRBV19 CASSIAQLGTGELFF
TRBJ1-2 TRBV5-1 CASSDTDTTGGGYTF
TRBJ2-7 TRBV20-1 CSARAGYEQYF
TRBJ2-1 TRBV7-3 CASSLDLDEQFF
TRBJ2-3 TRBV7-7 CASSLNGVGLGDTQYF
TRBJ2-7 TRBV25-1 CASSGIRYEQYF
TRBJ2-7 TRBV9 CASSVDHGNYEQYF
TRBJ1-2 TRBV7-9 CASSQTGGYGYTF
TRBJ2-7 TRBV28 CASSVAGGTYEQYF
TRBJ2-7 TRBV19 CASSETSGIYEQYF
TRBJ2-3 TRBV11-2 CASSLDPRISTDTQYF